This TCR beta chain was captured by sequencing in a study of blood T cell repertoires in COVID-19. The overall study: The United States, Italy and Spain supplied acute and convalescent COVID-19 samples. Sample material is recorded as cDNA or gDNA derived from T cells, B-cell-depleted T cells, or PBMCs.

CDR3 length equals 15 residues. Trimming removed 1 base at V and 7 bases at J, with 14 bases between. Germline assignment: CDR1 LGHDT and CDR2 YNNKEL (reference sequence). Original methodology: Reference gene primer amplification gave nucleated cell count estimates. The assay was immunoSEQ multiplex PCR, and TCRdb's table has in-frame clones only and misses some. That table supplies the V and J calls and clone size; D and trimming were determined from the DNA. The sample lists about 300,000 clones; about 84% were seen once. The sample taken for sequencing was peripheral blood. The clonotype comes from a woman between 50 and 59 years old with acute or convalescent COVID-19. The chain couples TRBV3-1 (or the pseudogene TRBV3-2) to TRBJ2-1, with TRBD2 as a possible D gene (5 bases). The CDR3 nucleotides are TGTGCCAGCAGCCAAGTTGAGGGCTCACGGAATGAGCAGTTCTTC. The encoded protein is CASSQVEGSRNEQFF.